This TCR beta chain was profiled in a study of metastatic and nonmetastatic thyroid tumors. General study points: Patients with malignant thyroid tumors reportedly had significantly higher TCR beta diversity than those with benign nodules, in blood and tumor.

Prior to thyroid surgery, none of the patients had received any treatment. V was clipped by 5 bases and J by 8 bases, with 10 bases between them. Germline CDR1 and CDR2: SEHNR and FQNEAQ (reference sequence). CDR3 size: 12 residues. This clone came up a few times. Its antigen is as yet unknown. Authors' data handling: Using the CDR3 differences seen across clinicopathological groups, the authors built a distant-metastasis classifier for papillary thyroid cancer, which was meant to discriminate distant-metastatic patients. TCRdb used MiXCR to call clones anew from the PCR reads. These V and J calls derive from TCRdb rather than the authors' analysis. The sample carries some 30,000 clones, 25% to 35% recorded once.

The genes are TRBV7-9 and TRBJ2-1; no firm D call. This TCR was recovered from a female donor with papillary thyroid cancer or a benign thyroid nodule (not recorded which). Some clones in this sample may be carry-over from other donors' samples. The specimen sequenced was blood. Here the CDR3 DNA reads TGTGCCAGCAGCCTCGCCCTTGATGAGCAGTTCTTC. This sequence encodes CASSLALDEQFF.